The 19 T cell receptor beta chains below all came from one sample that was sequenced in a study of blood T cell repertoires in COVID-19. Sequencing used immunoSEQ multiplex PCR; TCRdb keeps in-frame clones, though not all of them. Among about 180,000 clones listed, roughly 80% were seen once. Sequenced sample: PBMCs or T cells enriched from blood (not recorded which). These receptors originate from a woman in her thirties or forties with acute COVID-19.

The DNA of the CDR3 is TGTGCCAGCAGCTTAGGCTGGACAGAGCCCTCTGGGGCCAACGTCCTGACTTTC. Its protein product is CASSLGWTEPSGANVLTF. The chain is built from TRBV7-9 and TRBJ2-6; D might be TRBD1 (6 bases). CDR3 size: 18 residues. CDR1 and CDR2 from the germline V gene are SEHNR and FQNEAQ (reference sequence). Trimming pared 1 base from V and 0 bases from J, leaving 13 bases between.

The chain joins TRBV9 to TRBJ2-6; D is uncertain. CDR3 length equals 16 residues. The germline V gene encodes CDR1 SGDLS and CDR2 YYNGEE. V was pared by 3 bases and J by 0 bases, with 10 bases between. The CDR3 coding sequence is TGTGCCAGCAGCGATCACATGTACTCTGGGGCCAACGTCCTGACTTTC. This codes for CASSDHMYSGANVLTF.

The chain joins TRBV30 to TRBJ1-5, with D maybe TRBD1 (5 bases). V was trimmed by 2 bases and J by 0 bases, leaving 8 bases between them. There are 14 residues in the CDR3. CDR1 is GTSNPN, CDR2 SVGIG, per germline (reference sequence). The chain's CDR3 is CAWSQGFSNQPQHF. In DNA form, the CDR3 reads TGTGCCTGGAGTCAGGGCTTTAGCAATCAGCCCCAGCATTTT.

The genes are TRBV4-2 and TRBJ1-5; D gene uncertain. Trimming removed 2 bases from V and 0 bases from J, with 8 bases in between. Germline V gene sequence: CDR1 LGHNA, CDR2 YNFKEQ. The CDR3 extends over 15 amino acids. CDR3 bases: TGTGCCAGCAGCCAAACAAGTTATAGCAATCAGCCCCAGCATTTT. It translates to CASSQTSYSNQPQHF.

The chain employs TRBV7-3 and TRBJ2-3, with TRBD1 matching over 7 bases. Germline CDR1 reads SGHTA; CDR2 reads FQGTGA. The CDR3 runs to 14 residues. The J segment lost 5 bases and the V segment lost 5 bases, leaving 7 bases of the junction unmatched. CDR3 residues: CASSRDRDEDTQYF. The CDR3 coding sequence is TGTGCCAGCAGCCGCGACAGGGATGAAGATACGCAGTATTTT. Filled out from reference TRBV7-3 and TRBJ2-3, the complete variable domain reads GAGVSQTPSNKVTEKGKYVELRCDPISGHTALYWYRQSLGQGPEFLIYFQGTGAADDSGLPNDRFFAVRPEGSVSTLKIQRTERGDSAVYLCASSRDRDEDTQYFGPGTRLTVL.

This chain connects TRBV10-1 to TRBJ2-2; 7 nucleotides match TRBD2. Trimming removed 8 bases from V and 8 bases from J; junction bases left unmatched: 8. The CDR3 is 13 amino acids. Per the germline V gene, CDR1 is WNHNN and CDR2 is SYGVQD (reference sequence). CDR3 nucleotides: TGCGCCAGCGGCGGACTAGTCGGAGGGGAGCTGTTTTTT. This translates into CASGGLVGGELFF.

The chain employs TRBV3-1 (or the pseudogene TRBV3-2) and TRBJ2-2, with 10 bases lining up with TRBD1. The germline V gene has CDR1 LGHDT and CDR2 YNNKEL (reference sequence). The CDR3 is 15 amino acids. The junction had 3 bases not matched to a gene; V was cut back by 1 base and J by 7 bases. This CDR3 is CASSQVGTGVGELFF. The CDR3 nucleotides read TGTGCCAGCAGCCAAGTCGGGACAGGGGTCGGGGAGCTGTTTTTT.

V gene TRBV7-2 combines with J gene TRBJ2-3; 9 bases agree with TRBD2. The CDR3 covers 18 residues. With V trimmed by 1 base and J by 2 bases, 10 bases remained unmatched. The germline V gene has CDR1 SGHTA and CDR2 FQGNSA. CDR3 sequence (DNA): TGTGCCAGCAGCTTAGGGCTAGCGGGATCAAGAGTCACAGATACGCAGTATTTT. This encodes CASSLGLAGSRVTDTQYF.

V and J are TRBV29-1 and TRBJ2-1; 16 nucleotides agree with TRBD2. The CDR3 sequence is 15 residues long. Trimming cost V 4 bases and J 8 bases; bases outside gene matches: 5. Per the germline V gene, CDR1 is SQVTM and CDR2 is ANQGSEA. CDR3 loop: CSVVGTSGRAYEQFF. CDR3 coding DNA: TGCAGCGTTGTGGGGACTAGCGGGAGGGCCTATGAGCAGTTCTTC.

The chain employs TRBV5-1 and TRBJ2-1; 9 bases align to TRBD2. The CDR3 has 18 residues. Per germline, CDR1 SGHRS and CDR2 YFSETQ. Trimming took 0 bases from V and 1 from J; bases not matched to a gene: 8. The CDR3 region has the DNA TGCGCCAGCAGCTTGGGAGGCCGCGGGAGGGCTTCCTACAATGAGCAGTTCTTC. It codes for CASSLGGRGRASYNEQFF.

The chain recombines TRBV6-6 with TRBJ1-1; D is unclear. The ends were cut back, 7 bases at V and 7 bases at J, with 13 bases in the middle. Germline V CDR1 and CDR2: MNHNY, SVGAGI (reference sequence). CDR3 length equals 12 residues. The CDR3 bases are TGTGCCAGCAAACCATCGGCGGTTGAAGCTTTCTTT. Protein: CASKPSAVEAFF.

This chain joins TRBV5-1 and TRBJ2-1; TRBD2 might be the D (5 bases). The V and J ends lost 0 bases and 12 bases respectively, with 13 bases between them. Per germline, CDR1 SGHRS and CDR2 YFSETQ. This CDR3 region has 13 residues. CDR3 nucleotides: TGCGCCAGCAGCTTGGCCGGACTTTCAGGGCAGTTCTTC. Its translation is CASSLAGLSGQFF.

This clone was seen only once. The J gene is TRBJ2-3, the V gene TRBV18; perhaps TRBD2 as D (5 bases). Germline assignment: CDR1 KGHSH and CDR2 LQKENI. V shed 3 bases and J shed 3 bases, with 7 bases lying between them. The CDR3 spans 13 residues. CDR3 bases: TGTGCCAGCTCACCCGGGGTTACAGATACGCAGTATTTT. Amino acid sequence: CASSPGVTDTQYF.

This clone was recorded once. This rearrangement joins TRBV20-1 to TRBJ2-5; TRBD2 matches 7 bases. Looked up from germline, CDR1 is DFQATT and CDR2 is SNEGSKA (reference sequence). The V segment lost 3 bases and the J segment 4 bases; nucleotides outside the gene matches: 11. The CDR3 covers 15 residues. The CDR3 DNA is TGCAGTGCTAGTGGTCTAGCGGCCGCTCTAGAGACCCAGTACTTC. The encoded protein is CSASGLAAALETQYF.

In DNA form, the CDR3 reads TGTGCCAGCAGCTTACTAAATGAGCAGTTCTTC. It specifies CASSLLNEQFF. This chain uses TRBV7-9 with TRBJ2-1, with D unclear. V was clipped by 2 bases and J by 7 bases, with 3 bases between them. The V gene's germline CDR1 is SEHNR and CDR2 FQNEAQ (reference sequence). The CDR3 is 11 residues long.

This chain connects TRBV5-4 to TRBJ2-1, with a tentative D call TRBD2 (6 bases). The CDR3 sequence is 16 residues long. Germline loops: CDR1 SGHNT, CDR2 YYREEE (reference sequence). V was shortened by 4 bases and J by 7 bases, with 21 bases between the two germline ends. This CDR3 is CASSPRYGLARNEQFF. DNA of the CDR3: TGTGCCAGCAGCCCTCGGTACGGGCTAGCGAGGAATGAGCAGTTCTTC. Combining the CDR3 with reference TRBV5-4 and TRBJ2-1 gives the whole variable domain ETGVTQSPTHLIKTRGQQVTLRCSSQSGHNTVSWYQQALGQGPQFIFQYYREEENGRGNFPPRFSGLQFPNYSSELNVNALELDDSALYLCASSPRYGLARNEQFFGPGTRLTVL.

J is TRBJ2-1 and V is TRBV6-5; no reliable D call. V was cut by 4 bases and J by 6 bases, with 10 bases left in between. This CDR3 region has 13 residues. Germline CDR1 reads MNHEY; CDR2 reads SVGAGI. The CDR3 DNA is TGTGCCAGCAGTTCGATAGCATCCAATGAGCAGTTCTTC. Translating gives CASSSIASNEQFF.

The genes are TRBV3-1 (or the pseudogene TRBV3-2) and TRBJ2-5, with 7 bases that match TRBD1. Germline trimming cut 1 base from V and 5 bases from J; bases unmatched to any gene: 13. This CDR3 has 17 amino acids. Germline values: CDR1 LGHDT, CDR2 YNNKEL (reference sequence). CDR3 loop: CASSQVVARQGRETQYF. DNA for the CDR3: TGTGCCAGCAGCCAAGTCGTAGCGAGACAGGGTCGGGAGACCCAGTACTTC.

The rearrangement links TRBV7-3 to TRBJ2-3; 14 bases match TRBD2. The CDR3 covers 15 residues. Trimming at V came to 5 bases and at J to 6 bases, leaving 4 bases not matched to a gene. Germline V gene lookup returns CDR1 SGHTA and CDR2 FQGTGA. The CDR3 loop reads CASSERTSGRDTQYF. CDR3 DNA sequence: TGTGCCAGCAGCGAGCGGACTAGCGGGAGGGATACGCAGTATTTT.